This TCR beta chain was documented in a study of beta chain features in type 1 diabetes. Findings and caveats of the study: Cells expressing TCR highly could be over-represented by cDNA sequencing.

What was sequenced were expressed TCRB transcripts, since all of the isolated RNA had been reverse transcribed. Clones were sequenced by immunoSEQ multiplex PCR, and TCRdb holds only the in-frame ones, with some missing. This sample has more than 300,000 clones, with around 7.6% found just once. This clone has a handful of counts. The antigen is not known. With 4 bases removed from V and 3 bases from J, the gap between germline ends came to 12 bases. Germline assignment: CDR1 MNHEY and CDR2 SVGAGI. This CDR3 spans 14 amino acids. This clonotype originated in a woman between 18 and 29 years old in good health. The chain combines TRBV6-5 with TRBJ1-1, with D possibly being TRBD1 (6 bases). Input material: central memory CD4+ T cells from blood. In nucleotides, the CDR3 is TGTGCCAGCAGTTCGCGTCCAGGGGACACTGAAGCTTTCTTT. This gives the protein CASSSRPGDTEAFF.